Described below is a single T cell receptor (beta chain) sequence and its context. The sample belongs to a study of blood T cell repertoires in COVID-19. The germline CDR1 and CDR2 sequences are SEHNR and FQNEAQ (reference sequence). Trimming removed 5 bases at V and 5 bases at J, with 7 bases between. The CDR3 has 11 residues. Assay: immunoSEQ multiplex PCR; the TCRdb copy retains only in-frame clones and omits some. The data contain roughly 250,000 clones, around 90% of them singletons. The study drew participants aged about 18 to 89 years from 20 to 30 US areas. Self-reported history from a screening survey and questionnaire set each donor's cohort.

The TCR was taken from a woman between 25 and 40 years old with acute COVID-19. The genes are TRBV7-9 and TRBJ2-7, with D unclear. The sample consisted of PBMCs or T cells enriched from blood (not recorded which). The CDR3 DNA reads TGTGCCAGCAGCCCACGGGACGAGCAGTACTTC. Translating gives CASSPRDEQYF.